The 25 T cell receptor beta chains below come from one sample, sequenced in a study of blood T cell repertoires in COVID-19. Profiled with immunoSEQ multiplex PCR; TCRdb holds only in-frame clones, not every one. The sample records 200,000 to 300,000 clones, about 87% being singletons. Sequencing used peripheral blood. The receptors originated from a woman aged 55 to 70 with COVID-19, enrolled during active disease.

The V and J genes are TRBV2 and TRBJ1-4, with TRBD1 as a possible D gene (6 bases). This CDR3 spans 12 amino acids. CDR1 and CDR2 from the germline V gene are SNHLY and FYNNEI. V shed 5 bases and J shed 10 bases, with 11 bases lying between them. The CDR3 loop reads CASSFTGLKLFF. The DNA of the CDR3 is TGTGCCAGCAGTTTTACAGGGCTAAAACTGTTTTTT.

The chain links TRBV28 to TRBJ1-2; D is undetermined. Trimming removed 6 bases at V and 8 bases at J, with 13 bases between. From germline, CDR1 is MDHEN and CDR2 SYDVKM. The CDR3 is made up of 12 amino acids. The CDR3 loop is CASSNLRWGYTF. CDR3 nucleotides: TGTGCCAGCAGCAACCTTCGGTGGGGCTACACCTTC.

This chain joins TRBV7-8 and TRBJ1-2, with D perhaps TRBD1 (5 bases). CDR1 and CDR2 (germline): SGHVS, FQNEAQ. Trimming stripped 5 bases from V and 9 bases from J, with 13 bases between. This CDR3 region has 12 residues. The CDR3 DNA sequence: TGTGCCAGCAGCATTGACAGTTGGAGCTACACCTTC. Its translation is CASSIDSWSYTF. The variable domain in full, with the rest retrieved from reference TRBV7-8 and TRBJ1-2, is GAGVSQSPRYKVAKRGQDVALRCDPISGHVSLFWYQQALGQGPEFLTYFQNEAQLDKSGLPSDRFFAERPEGSVSTLKIQRTQQEDSAVYLCASSIDSWSYTFGSGTRLTVV.

CDR3 bases: TGTGCCAGCAGTGCTCTCCGGGACTCAAAAGCTTTCTTT. It yields the protein CASSALRDSKAFF. V usage is TRBV6-4 and J usage is TRBJ1-1; D may be TRBD1 (5 bases). CDR3 length: 13 residues. The V end was cut by 4 bases, the J end by 9 bases, with 15 bases between. CDR1 and CDR2 from the germline V gene are MRHNA and SNTAGT.

The chain has TRBV30 and TRBJ1-5, with D hard to call. V lost 3 bases and J 3 bases, leaving 12 bases between the germline ends. Germline lookup yields CDR1 GTSNPN and CDR2 SVGIG (reference sequence). The CDR3 runs to 14 residues. This CDR3 reads CAWSPGSYNQPQHF. CDR3 nucleotides: TGTGCCTGGAGCCCGGGGTCCTACAATCAGCCCCAGCATTTT. The complete variable domain, with remaining parts taken from reference TRBV30 and TRBJ1-5, reads SQTIHQWPATLVQPVGSPLSLECTVEGTSNPNLYWYRQAAGRGLQLLFYSVGIGQISSEVPQNLSASRPQDRQFILSSKKLLLSDSGFYLCAWSPGSYNQPQHFGDGTRLSIL.

V usage is TRBV28 and J usage is TRBJ1-1, with D uncertain. From germline, CDR1 is MDHEN and CDR2 SYDVKM. Trimming cost V 6 bases and J 1 base, with 9 bases left between them. The CDR3 covers 13 residues. Written as DNA, the CDR3 is TGTGCCAGCAGGCTAAACCCGAACACTGAAGCTTTCTTT. It translates to CASRLNPNTEAFF.

J is TRBJ2-3 and V is TRBV12-3 or TRBV12-4; tentatively, D is TRBD2 (5 bases). The V end lost 9 bases, the J end lost 0 bases, and 10 bases lay between the germline ends. This CDR3 region has 13 residues. Here the CDR3 reads CASRGSSTDTQYF. CDR3 nucleotide sequence: TGTGCCAGTCGGGGTTCTAGCACAGATACGCAGTATTTT.

The chain combines TRBV14 with TRBJ2-5; possibly TRBD2 for D (5 bases). CDR3 length: 14 residues. The V gene lost 2 bases and the J gene lost 5 bases, with 12 bases spanning the gap. CDR1 is SGHDN, CDR2 FVKESK, per germline. The CDR3, as DNA: TGTGCCAGCAGCCAACTAACCGGGGTGGAGACCCAGTACTTC. Amino acids: CASSQLTGVETQYF.

The chain is built from TRBV7-3 and TRBJ2-7, with D perhaps matching TRBD1 (6 bases). Trimming removed 6 bases from V and 5 bases from J, with 14 bases in between. This CDR3 spans 13 amino acids. Germline V gene data show CDR1 as SGHTA and CDR2 as FQGTGA. The CDR3 here is CASRSQGTHEQYF. The CDR3 region has the DNA TGTGCCAGCAGGTCTCAGGGGACCCACGAGCAGTACTTC.

The J gene is TRBJ1-2, the V gene TRBV6-5; no definite D call. CDR3 length: 16 residues. CDR1 MNHEY and CDR2 SVGAGI come from the germline V gene. V was trimmed by 0 bases and J by 3 bases, leaving 14 bases between them. CDR3 nucleotide sequence: TGTGCCAGCAGTTACTCGACGCCTTCAGGCGACTATGGCTACACCTTC. Amino acids: CASSYSTPSGDYGYTF.

The rearrangement joins TRBV7-2 to TRBJ1-2; perhaps TRBD1 as D (6 bases). The V and J ends lost 8 bases and 7 bases respectively, with 14 bases between them. The CDR3 contains 12 residues. Germline CDR1 SGHTA, CDR2 FQGNSA. Written as DNA, the CDR3 is TGTGCCAGCGCACCCACAGGGTTTGGCTACACCTTC. Amino acid sequence: CASAPTGFGYTF.

This clone appeared a few times. The chain is built from TRBV30 and TRBJ2-7, with D possibly being TRBD2 (5 bases). Trimming shortened V by 2 bases and J by 3 bases, and 23 bases separated the two germline ends. CDR3 size: 17 residues. Germline V gene lookup returns CDR1 GTSNPN and CDR2 SVGIG (reference sequence). The CDR3 DNA reads TGTGCCTGGAGTCGGACCCCGGGGTTTACCTGGAGCTACGAGCAGTACTTC. This translates into CAWSRTPGFTWSYEQYF.

The DNA for the CDR3 is TGTGCCTGGAGTGTTGGTGGCACCGCAGGGGGTTCACCCCTCCACTTT. Translated, it gives CAWSVGGTAGGSPLHF. The chain employs TRBV30 and TRBJ1-6; 7 bases are shared with TRBD1. CDR3 length: 16 amino acids. The germline V gene encodes CDR1 GTSNPN and CDR2 SVGIG (reference sequence). The trim removed 0 bases at V and 9 bases at J, leaving 11 bases unmatched.

The chain's CDR3 is CATSDSGTGFSGANVLTF. As DNA, the CDR3 is TGTGCCACCAGTGATTCCGGGACAGGCTTCTCTGGGGCCAACGTCCTGACTTTC. This sequence joins TRBV24-1 and TRBJ2-6; TRBD1 aligns across 8 bases. With V trimmed by 2 bases and J by 0 bases, 5 bases remained unmatched. This CDR3 has 18 residues. The germline gives CDR1 KGHDR, CDR2 SFDVKD.

The CDR3 DNA reads TGTGCCAGCAGCACAGGGTCGGGAGGCTACACCTTC. Translation: CASSTGSGGYTF. V is TRBV2 and J is TRBJ1-2, with D tentatively TRBD1 (6 bases). The ends were cut back, 6 bases at V and 8 bases at J, with 13 bases in the middle. Germline CDR1 reads SNHLY; CDR2 reads FYNNEI. The CDR3 covers 12 residues.

The rearrangement joins TRBV6-5 to TRBJ1-1, with D hard to call. This CDR3 is built from 14 residues. V dropped 6 bases and J dropped 10 bases, with 21 bases sitting between them. Per germline, CDR1 MNHEY and CDR2 SVGAGI. The DNA for the CDR3 is TGTGCCAGCAGCCCACGGTCCAAATCCCCCCGAGCTTTCTTT. It encodes CASSPRSKSPRAFF.

This chain connects TRBV7-8 to TRBJ2-1; 14 bases match TRBD2. This CDR3 comprises 18 residues. Germline V gives CDR1 SGHVS, CDR2 FQNEAQ. V dropped 5 bases and J dropped 3; count of bases not matched to a gene: 9. The CDR3, as DNA: TGTGCCAGCAGCCCCACCCCGACTAGCGGGAGGGTCTACAATGAGCAGTTCTTC. Translation gives CASSPTPTSGRVYNEQFF.

The gene calls are TRBV29-1 and TRBJ2-5; 7 bases line up with TRBD2. Losses at the gene ends were 1 base for V and 5 bases for J; bases not matched to a gene: 4. Germline V gene lookup returns CDR1 SQVTM and CDR2 ANQGSEA. The CDR3 sequence is 13 residues long. The CDR3 DNA is TGCAGCGTTGAAGCGGGAGGCGGGGAGACCCAGTACTTC. Protein product: CSVEAGGGETQYF.

V usage is TRBV6-1 and J usage is TRBJ2-3; 7 bases line up with TRBD2. The V and J ends lost 2 bases and 0 bases, in that order; junction bases with no gene match: 5. The CDR3 has 16 amino acids. Germline values: CDR1 MNHNS, CDR2 SASEGT. CDR3 residues: CASSERAGTSTDTQYF. CDR3 bases: TGTGCCAGCAGTGAAAGAGCGGGAACTAGCACAGATACGCAGTATTTT.

This chain connects TRBV6-4 to TRBJ1-2; no definite D call. Germline V gene sequence: CDR1 MRHNA, CDR2 SNTAGT. The CDR3 loop spans 13 amino acids. Trimming left V 3 bases short and J 2 bases short, with 7 bases between. The CDR3 DNA sequence: TGTGCCAGCAGTGAATCGGGGAACTATGGCTACACCTTC. The encoded protein is CASSESGNYGYTF.

CDR3 DNA: TGTGCCAGCAGTGATGGGGCAGGCAATCAGCCCCAGCATTTT. This encodes CASSDGAGNQPQHF. This rearrangement joins TRBV6-1 to TRBJ1-5, with D possibly matching TRBD1 (5 bases). From germline, CDR1 is MNHNS and CDR2 SASEGT. Trimming left V 3 bases short and J 2 bases short, with 8 bases between. CDR3 length equals 14 residues.

CDR3 nucleotides: TGTGCCAGCAGTTTTAGGGGGAACACTGAAGCTTTCTTT. This codes for CASSFRGNTEAFF. The chain joins TRBV12-3 or TRBV12-4 to TRBJ1-1; D possibly corresponds to TRBD1 (5 bases). Between the trimmed V and J ends, which lost 3 bases and 1 base, there was a span of 6 bases. The CDR3 sequence is 13 residues long.

The CDR3, as DNA: TGTGCCAGCAGCCCGCCGCGGGCGGGAGTGGCCGGGGAGCTGTTTTTT. Its protein is CASSPPRAGVAGELFF. The V call is TRBV3-1 (or the pseudogene TRBV3-2), the J call TRBJ2-2, with 7 bases matching TRBD2. There are 16 residues in the CDR3. Germline V CDR1 and CDR2: LGHDT, YNNKEL (reference sequence). Trimming at V came to 4 bases and at J to 6 bases, leaving 11 bases not matched to a gene.

The gene calls are TRBV6-4 and TRBJ1-1, with TRBD1 matching over 7 bases. Germline V lookup: CDR1 MRHNA, CDR2 SNTAGT. V was pared by 3 bases and J by 4 bases, with 2 bases of the junction left unmatched. This CDR3 contains 13 residues. The CDR3 is CASSDRTGTEAFF. The CDR3 coding sequence is TGTGCCAGCAGTGATAGGACAGGCACTGAAGCTTTCTTT.

The chain joins TRBV5-4 to TRBJ2-5; TRBD2 matches 15 bases. Per the germline V gene, CDR1 is SGHNT and CDR2 is YYREEE (reference sequence). CDR3 size: 16 residues. V lost 4 bases and J lost 9; bases outside the gene matches: 10. CDR3 nucleotides: TGTGCCAGCAGCCCCGAAGGGACTAGCGGGGGGCGGTCCCAGTACTTC. This encodes CASSPEGTSGGRSQYF.